This T cell receptor (beta chain) was captured by sequencing in a study of shared clonotypes between healthy human individuals. On the study more broadly: Each donor's CD8 memory used one plate, CD8 naive two, each CD4 subset three. Study-level findings and limits: Generally, naive subsets (rather than memory subsets) showed larger estimated richness.

This clone turned up a few times. The antigen remains undetermined. Trimming at V came to 8 bases and at J to 4 bases, leaving 16 bases not matched to a gene. Germline lookup yields CDR1 SQVTM and CDR2 ANQGSEA. The CDR3 is 15 residues long. In the study's own analysis: With immunoSEQ giving junction-only sequences and no quality scores, filtering differed. The assay was immunoSEQ multiplex PCR, and TCRdb's table has in-frame clones only and misses some. For V, J and clone size, that table is used; D and trimming come from the DNA. The sample has more than 850,000 clones, roughly 74% seen once. The receptor was derived from a young man in good health. Some clones in this sample may be carry-over from other donors' samples. V is TRBV29-1 and J is TRBJ2-7; 8 bases fit TRBD1. The specimen was memory CD4+ T cells from PBMCs. This sample's subset: CD45RA-negative fraction. The CDR3 coding sequence is TGCAGCTTTTCCACTCCAAGGGGACAGGAGTACGAGCAGTACTTC. Translated: CSFSTPRGQEYEQYF.